This entry is about one TCR beta chain. This sample was included in a study of blood T cell repertoires in COVID-19. Overall study context: Sites across the United States, Italy and Spain contributed samples from acute and convalescent COVID-19. T cells, B-cell-depleted T cells, or PBMCs provided the cDNA or gDNA that served as material.

Adults between about 18 and 95 years of age took part from about two dozen US areas. Grouping used clinical history reported by participants in a survey and questionnaire. The assay was immunoSEQ multiplex PCR, and TCRdb's table has in-frame clones only and misses some. The sample has almost 250,000 clones, around 88% seen once. The CDR3 has 13 residues. Germline loops: CDR1 LNHDA, CDR2 SQIVND (reference sequence). The V end lost 5 bases, the J end lost 4 bases, and 9 bases lay between the germline ends. The gene calls are TRBV19 and TRBJ1-3, with D hard to call. The receptor was derived from a woman under 40 who had recovered from COVID-19. Input material: PBMCs or T cells enriched from blood (not recorded which). The CDR3 bases are TGTGCCAGTAGTTGGTCTACCGGAAACACCATATATTTT. The encoded protein is CASSWSTGNTIYF.